This entry lists 28 T cell receptor beta chains sequenced from one sample in a study of cytotoxic CD8 clonotypes in ibrutinib-treated CLL (dated by TCRdb to about 2021). Reading the label with the study, this specimen's time point is: 12 months on ibrutinib. Receptor amplification or capture employed the immunoSEQ multiplex PCR assay. Entries here come from immuneACCESS through TCRdb and include only in-frame sequences with V and J called. Some clones fail to appear in such tables; in the studies checked, an unresolved V gene covers under half of the shortfall, and the cause of the remainder is unknown. The sample table lists 130,000 to 150,000 clones, around 90% of them with a count of one. The ten largest account for 10% to 11% of the sample. Sequenced material: PBMCs, taken after 12 months of ibrutinib treatment. These receptor sequences come from a human donor with chronic lymphocytic leukemia.

The gene calls are TRBV28 and TRBJ2-1; 7 bases align to TRBD2. The CDR3 spans 17 residues. V lost 5 bases and J lost 3; bases outside the gene matches: 13. The germline CDR1 and CDR2 sequences are MDHEN and SYDVKM. The CDR3 nucleotides read TGTGCCAGCAGTCGACGATGGGCGGGAGATAGCTACAATGAGCAGTTCTTC. Protein sequence: CASSRRWAGDSYNEQFF. The entire variable domain, with the rest obtained from reference TRBV28 and TRBJ2-1, is as follows: DVKVTQSSRYLVKRTGEKVFLECVQDMDHENMFWYRQDPGLGLRLIYFSYDVKMKEKGDIPEGYSVSREKKERFSLILESASTNQTSMYLCASSRRWAGDSYNEQFFGPGTRLTVL.

The chain has TRBV19 and TRBJ2-7; no clear D. CDR1 LNHDA and CDR2 SQIVND come from the germline V gene (reference sequence). This CDR3 contains 13 residues. V gave up 7 bases and J gave up 6 bases, with 16 bases separating them. DNA for the CDR3: TGTGCCAGTACCAGGACCGGAACCGGCGAGCAGTACTTC. This codes for CASTRTGTGEQYF. Supplemented by reference TRBV19 and TRBJ2-7, the full variable domain reads DGGITQSPKYLFRKEGQNVTLSCEQNLNHDAMYWYRQDPGQGLRLIYYSQIVNDFQKGDIAEGYSVSREKKESFPLTVTSAQKNPTAFYLCASTRTGTGEQYFGPGTRLTVT.

This clone was counted a single time. V is TRBV25-1 and J is TRBJ2-3; 11 nucleotides align to TRBD2. This CDR3 comprises 15 residues. CDR1 is MGHDK and CDR2 is SYGVNS in the germline V gene. With V trimmed by 5 bases and J by 3 bases, 4 bases remained unmatched. In DNA, the CDR3 is TGTGCCAGCAGTTTAGCGGGAGGGGGGACAGATACGCAGTATTTT. It yields the protein CASSLAGGGTDTQYF.

The chain has TRBV27 and TRBJ2-1; D perhaps matches TRBD2 (5 bases). Per the germline V gene, CDR1 is MNHEY and CDR2 is SMNVEV (reference sequence). Trimming cost V 5 bases and J 0 bases, with 14 bases left between them. The CDR3 totals 16 residues. As DNA, the CDR3 is TGTGCCAGCAGTCCGAGTACGGGGAGCTCCTACAATGAGCAGTTCTTC. This codes for CASSPSTGSSYNEQFF.

This clone was seen a few times. The V gene is TRBV4-2, the J gene TRBJ2-1; TRBD2 is a possible D gene (5 bases). The CDR3 is 13 amino acids. Between the trimmed V and J ends, which lost 4 bases and 8 bases, there was a span of 12 bases. The germline V gene has CDR1 LGHNA and CDR2 YNFKEQ. CDR3: CASSPERIDEQFF. In nucleotides, the CDR3 is TGTGCCAGCAGCCCGGAGCGGATTGATGAGCAGTTCTTC.

V is TRBV13 and J is TRBJ2-5; 11 bases are a match to TRBD2. The J segment lost 2 bases and the V segment lost 5 bases, leaving 1 base of the junction unmatched. The CDR3 sequence is 14 residues long. Germline lookup yields CDR1 PRHDT and CDR2 FYEKMQ (reference sequence). CDR3 residues: CASSGLAGQETQYF. DNA for the CDR3: TGTGCCAGCAGCGGACTAGCGGGTCAAGAGACCCAGTACTTC.

V is TRBV19 and J is TRBJ2-5; 10 nucleotides match TRBD2. Trimming took 4 bases from V and 4 from J; bases not matched to a gene: 6. Germline lookup yields CDR1 LNHDA and CDR2 SQIVND (reference sequence). CDR3 size: 15 residues. DNA for the CDR3: TGTGCCAGTAGTAAGTTAGCGGGAGGAGGAGAGACCCAGTACTTC. Protein product: CASSKLAGGGETQYF.

The J gene is TRBJ2-7, the V gene TRBV7-8; D might be TRBD2 (5 bases). The germline V gene has CDR1 SGHVS and CDR2 FQNEAQ. Trimming pared 1 base from V and 4 bases from J, leaving 17 bases between. The CDR3 spans 16 residues. CDR3 residues: CASSLEAAPSPYEQYF. Here the CDR3 DNA reads TGTGCCAGCAGCTTAGAAGCGGCCCCGAGCCCTTACGAGCAGTACTTC.

This clone was observed a single time. CDR3 bases: TGTGCCAGCAGCTCTAGGACCGAGCAGTTCTTC. Translating gives CASSSRTEQFF. The rearrangement uses TRBV28 and TRBJ2-1; the D is unclear. Trimming left V 6 bases short and J 10 bases short, with 10 bases between. The V gene's germline CDR1 is MDHEN and CDR2 SYDVKM. This CDR3 is 11 amino acids long. Together with reference TRBV28 and TRBJ2-1, the CDR3 gives the full variable domain: DVKVTQSSRYLVKRTGEKVFLECVQDMDHENMFWYRQDPGLGLRLIYFSYDVKMKEKGDIPEGYSVSREKKERFSLILESASTNQTSMYLCASSSRTEQFFGPGTRLTVL.

The rearrangement joins TRBV5-1 to TRBJ2-7; a possible D gene is TRBD2 (6 bases). Looked up from germline, CDR1 is SGHRS and CDR2 is YFSETQ. Trimming shortened V by 3 bases and J by 2 bases, and 12 bases separated the two germline ends. CDR3 size: 14 residues. In nucleotides, the CDR3 is TGCGCCAGCAGCTGGCGGGACGGGACCTACGAGCAGTACTTC. Protein: CASSWRDGTYEQYF.

CDR3 in amino acids: CASSVMKAGPSYNEQFF. Written as DNA, the CDR3 is TGTGCCAGCAGCGTAATGAAGGCGGGGCCCTCCTACAATGAGCAGTTCTTC. The chain has TRBV9 and TRBJ2-1; weak D call: TRBD2 (6 bases). The ends were cut back, 1 base at V and 0 bases at J, with 14 bases in the middle. This CDR3 region has 17 residues. Germline V gene data show CDR1 as SGDLS and CDR2 as YYNGEE.

This sequence joins TRBV6-6 and TRBJ2-7; weak D call: TRBD2 (6 bases). The CDR3 is 12 amino acids. Per the germline V gene, CDR1 is MNHNY and CDR2 is SVGAGI (reference sequence). Between the trimmed V and J ends, which lost 6 bases and 5 bases, there was a span of 11 bases. The CDR3 loop reads CASSIERDEQYF. The CDR3 nucleotides read TGTGCCAGCAGCATTGAGCGGGACGAGCAGTACTTC.

This chain connects TRBV5-8 to TRBJ2-5, with D possibly being TRBD1 or TRBD2 (5 bases each). This CDR3 is built from 18 residues. Trimming removed 5 bases at V and 0 bases at J, with 23 bases between. Germline values: CDR1 SGHTS, CDR2 YDEGEE. The CDR3 region is CASRRPGTRGSYQETQYF. CDR3 nucleotide sequence: TGTGCCAGCAGGAGGCCCGGGACCCGCGGCTCGTACCAAGAGACCCAGTACTTC.

V and J are TRBV28 and TRBJ1-3, with D perhaps matching TRBD1 (5 bases). The CDR3 loop spans 15 amino acids. V was shortened by 6 bases and J by 2 bases, with 14 bases between the two germline ends. Per the germline V gene, CDR1 is MDHEN and CDR2 is SYDVKM. CDR3 DNA: TGTGCCAGCAGCTCGACGATGGGGGCTGGAAACACCATATATTTT. It codes for CASSSTMGAGNTIYF.

V and J are TRBV7-9 and TRBJ2-2; D might be TRBD2 (6 bases). Deletions cut 4 bases from V and 5 bases from J, with 17 bases between. CDR1 and CDR2 (germline): SEHNR, FQNEAQ (reference sequence). The CDR3 runs 16 residues. This CDR3 reads CASSSPLGGNTGELFF. CDR3 sequence (DNA): TGTGCCAGCAGCTCTCCACTAGGAGGGAATACCGGGGAGCTGTTTTTT.

The V gene is TRBV2, the J gene TRBJ2-1, with no clear D. V was pared by 3 bases and J by 4 bases, with 16 bases between. The germline gives CDR1 SNHLY, CDR2 FYNNEI. The CDR3 runs to 16 residues. The CDR3 bases are TGTGCCAGCAGTGACAAGAGCCGTACGCCTTACAATGAGCAGTTCTTC. Its translation is CASSDKSRTPYNEQFF.

The chain uses TRBV30 and TRBJ2-7; D is uncertain. Per germline, CDR1 GTSNPN and CDR2 SVGIG (reference sequence). The germline V and J ends were trimmed by 5 bases and 7 bases, with 18 bases remaining between them. The CDR3 is made up of 13 amino acids. This chain's CDR3 is CAWSGQALKEQYF. CDR3 DNA sequence: TGTGCCTGGTCCGGGCAGGCCTTGAAGGAGCAGTACTTC.

This CDR3 is CASSSEQSYGYTF. CDR3 sequence (DNA): TGCGCCAGCAGCTCTGAACAAAGCTATGGCTACACCTTC. V usage is TRBV5-1 and J usage is TRBJ1-2; unclear D gene. The CDR3 consists of 13 residues. V was trimmed by 3 bases and J by 4 bases, leaving 10 bases between them. Germline V CDR1 and CDR2: SGHRS, YFSETQ. The variable domain in full, completed from reference TRBV5-1 and TRBJ1-2, reads KAGVTQTPRYLIKTRGQQVTLSCSPISGHRSVSWYQQTPGQGLQFLFEYFSETQRNKGNFPGRFSGRQFSNSRSEMNVSTLELGDSALYLCASSSEQSYGYTFGSGTRLTVV.

The chain is built from TRBV28 and TRBJ1-5, with D possibly being TRBD1 (5 bases). Deletions cut 4 bases from V and 4 bases from J, with 17 bases between. The CDR3 consists of 16 residues. CDR1 and CDR2 (germline): MDHEN, SYDVKM. Here the CDR3 reads CASSSRIRQRNQPQHF. In DNA, the CDR3 is TGTGCCAGCAGTTCTAGAATAAGACAGAGAAATCAGCCCCAGCATTTT.

The rearrangement joins TRBV30 to TRBJ1-3; D gene ambiguous. Trimming cost V 4 bases and J 0 bases, with 13 bases left between them. The CDR3 totals 15 residues. Germline CDR1 and CDR2: GTSNPN and SVGIG (reference sequence). CDR3 residues: CAWNQGAYSGNTIYF. CDR3 DNA: TGTGCCTGGAATCAAGGCGCATACTCTGGAAACACCATATATTTT.

This clone has only a few counts. The chain couples TRBV6-6 to TRBJ2-1; TRBD2 is a possible D gene (6 bases). V was shortened by 8 bases and J by 2 bases, with 16 bases between the two germline ends. The V gene's germline CDR1 is MNHNY and CDR2 SVGAGI (reference sequence). The CDR3 is 15 amino acids. CDR3 DNA: TGTGCCAGCTCCCAACGGAGGGGAACCTACAATGAGCAGTTCTTC. Amino acids: CASSQRRGTYNEQFF.

The rearrangement joins TRBV27 to TRBJ2-7; 8 bases fit TRBD2. The CDR3 runs 15 residues. Germline loops: CDR1 MNHEY, CDR2 SMNVEV (reference sequence). V trimming: 6 bases; J trimming: 4 bases; junction bases outside the gene matches: 11. The CDR3 DNA sequence: TGTGCCAGCAGAGGAAGCGGGAGCCATGGGTACGAGCAGTACTTC. It codes for CASRGSGSHGYEQYF.

V and J are TRBV10-2 and TRBJ1-5; D is undetermined. Trimming cost V 6 bases and J 1 base, with 7 bases left between them. Germline V gives CDR1 WSHSY, CDR2 SAAADI. CDR3 length: 13 amino acids. The CDR3 nucleotides are TGCGCCAGCAGAAGAGTGAGCAATCAGCCCCAGCATTTT. Its translation is CASRRVSNQPQHF.

The V and J genes are TRBV25-1 and TRBJ2-5; D unclear. Trimming stripped 8 bases from V and 4 bases from J, with 8 bases between. This CDR3 has 11 residues. Germline V gives CDR1 MGHDK, CDR2 SYGVNS. CDR3 in amino acids: CASFLAETQYF. Written as DNA, the CDR3 is TGTGCCAGCTTTTTAGCAGAGACCCAGTACTTC.

CDR3: CASGVDRGIGYTF. The DNA for the CDR3 is TGTGCCAGCGGGGTGGACAGGGGAATAGGCTACACCTTC. The V gene is TRBV9, the J gene TRBJ1-2, with 9 bases that match TRBD1. CDR3 length: 13 residues. Per germline, CDR1 SGDLS and CDR2 YYNGEE. The V gene end was trimmed by 7 bases and the J gene end by 8 bases; junction bases not matched to a gene: 9. The complete variable domain, with remaining parts taken from reference TRBV9 and TRBJ1-2, reads DSGVTQTPKHLITATGQRVTLRCSPRSGDLSVYWYQQSLDQGLQFLIQYYNGEERAKGNILERFSAQQFPDLHSELNLSSLELGDSALYFCASGVDRGIGYTFGSGTRLTVV.

The chain links TRBV28 to TRBJ1-2, with TRBD1 as a possible D gene (5 bases). This CDR3 is 16 amino acids long. Germline lookup yields CDR1 MDHEN and CDR2 SYDVKM. V shed 1 base and J shed 6 bases, with 18 bases lying between them. In DNA, the CDR3 is TGTGCCAGCAGTTTATTGGGATACCGGGACCGAGATGGCTACACCTTC. Translating gives CASSLLGYRDRDGYTF.

This chain uses TRBV7-3 with TRBJ2-7; D ambiguous. Between the trimmed V and J ends, which lost 8 bases and 5 bases, there was a span of 16 bases. Germline V gene sequence: CDR1 SGHTA, CDR2 FQGTGA. The CDR3 has 13 amino acids. The CDR3: CASAHKGRDEQYF. The DNA of the CDR3 is TGTGCCAGCGCCCACAAAGGTAGAGACGAGCAGTACTTC.

This rearrangement joins TRBV6-5 to TRBJ2-7; D is unresolved. Germline V gene data show CDR1 as MNHEY and CDR2 as SVGAGI. V lost 6 bases and J 0 bases, leaving 15 bases between the germline ends. The CDR3 spans 15 residues. The CDR3 loop is CASRSSTFYSYEQYF. CDR3 DNA sequence: TGTGCCAGCAGGTCTAGTACTTTCTACTCCTACGAGCAGTACTTC.